This T cell receptor beta chain appears in the sequencing data of a study of CDR3 diversity in severe acne (dated by TCRdb to the late 2010s). Receptor amplification or capture employed PCR. For sequencing, an Illumina HiSeq 2000 was employed. TCRdb trimmed the raw reads at Q25, called clones with MiXCR and kept productive beta chains. Rows are unified per CDR3 protein, each entry keeping the most common DNA and genes. Recorded for this sample are 90,000 or so distinct CDR3 sequences; 45% to 55% of them occurred a single time. The ten largest clones capture around a tenth of the sample. V loses 8 bases of germline sequence and J loses 5 bases, and the interval between the two ends is 17 bases. CDR1 is given as MNHEY and CDR2 as SMNVEV, both from the germline V gene (reference sequence). The CDR3 goes from the cysteine to the phenylalanine over 14 residues. The DNA shown is the 42-base CDR3, in frame from base 1.

With respect to this clonotype: Its antigen is still unknown. This may be a read error, as it is one base from a much larger clone.

This clonotype originated in a male donor in good health, serving as a control. The V and J genes are TRBV27 and TRBJ2-3; the D segment is perhaps TRBD1 or TRBD2, each sharing 5 matched bases. Sequencing used blood. At the DNA level, the sequence is TGTGCCAGCGGCCAGGGACCAGTTGGAGATACGCAGTATTTT. This translates into CASGQGPVGDTQYF.